This T cell receptor beta chain was recorded in a study of T-cell memory formation after mild COVID-19. TCR alpha and TCR beta cDNA libraries with sample barcodes and UMIs came from 5'RACE using constant-segment primers. TCRdb reprocessed the 5' RACE reads with MiXCR, giving one entry per CDR3 protein. The sample shows 470,000 or so distinct CDR3 sequences, 15% to 25% of them seen only once. Whole-study findings and limits: A second wave expanding day 15 to 37 was CD4+-biased; contracting clones were balanced. SARS-CoV-2 specificity was not confirmed for second-wave clones peaking on day 37.

About this clonotype: The antigen remains undetermined.

The CDR3 extends over 13 amino acids. The ends were cut back, 10 bases at V and 4 bases at J, with 17 bases in the middle. Germline-derived CDR1 and CDR2 are SEHNR and FQNEAQ (reference sequence). The receptor was derived from an adult woman who had mild COVID-19 (a few samples of this study predate the infection). Cell type and time point are not known. The V and J genes are TRBV7-9 and TRBJ2-7; perhaps D is TRBD1 or TRBD2 (6 bases each). Sequencing was performed on PBMCs or a T cell subset sorted from them (not recorded which). The CDR3 DNA reads as TGTGCCACTGGGGACATCGGAGGGTACGAGCAGTACTTC. Its protein product is CATGDIGGYEQYF. The entire variable domain, with the rest obtained from reference TRBV7-9 and TRBJ2-7, is as follows: DTGVSQNPRHKITKRGQNVTFRCDPISEHNRLYWYRQTLGQGPEFLTYFQNEAQLEKSRLLSDRFSAERPKGSFSTLEIQRTEQGDSAMYLCATGDIGGYEQYFGPGTRLTVT.